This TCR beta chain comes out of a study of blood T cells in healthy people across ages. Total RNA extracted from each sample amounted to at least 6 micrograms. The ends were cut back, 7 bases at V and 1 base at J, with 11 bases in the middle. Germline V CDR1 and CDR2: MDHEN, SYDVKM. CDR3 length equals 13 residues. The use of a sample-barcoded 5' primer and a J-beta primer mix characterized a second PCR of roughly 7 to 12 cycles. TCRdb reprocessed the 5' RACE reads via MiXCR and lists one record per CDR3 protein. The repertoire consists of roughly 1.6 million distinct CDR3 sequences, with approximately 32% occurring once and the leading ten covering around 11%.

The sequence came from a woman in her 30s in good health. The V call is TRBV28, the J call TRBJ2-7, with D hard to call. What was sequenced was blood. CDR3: CASTVVYSYEQYF. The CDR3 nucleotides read TGTGCCAGCACCGTGGTCTATTCCTACGAGCAGTACTTC.